This T cell receptor (beta chain) stems from a study of shared clonotypes between healthy human individuals (dated by TCRdb to 2018 to 2021). Background for the entire study: The cohort comprised two women and a few men aged 18 to 49 years. To increase sequencing depth and limit assay-specific biases, TCR repertoire library preparation and sequencing were carried out by different laboratories using diverse techniques. To estimate repertoire size and how much clonotype sharing occurs between individuals, the study deeply sequenced the blood TCR repertoires of a handful of healthy adults. Per donor, leukapheresis produced somewhere between about 0.8 and 9 billion PBMCs. For each donor, CD4 naive and CD4 memory were each run on three plates, CD8 naive on two plates, and CD8 memory on one plate.

With regard to this clone: The clone's antigen remains unknown. No base-level quality is on record; no much larger clone is a single base apart.

Overall results and qualifications from the work: Estimated clonotype richness was generally larger for naive than for memory subsets. Compared with non-shared clonotypes, clonotypes shared by all four sorted-subset donors had higher generation probabilities. Sampling was restricted to blood, and TCR repertoires in tissues likely differ from the TCR repertoires found in blood. Pairwise subsampling indicated that sequencing depth was expected to affect the degree of clonotype sharing among donors. The small number of donors limited the genetic and exposure-history diversity represented. Sharing across a few donors was observed for about 5% of naive CD4, 3% to 3.5% of naive CD8, 2% to 2.5% of memory CD4, and around 0.42% of memory CD8 clonotypes. Rarefaction of sorted-subset datasets indicated incomplete sequencing despite the large sequencing depth.

Using the deep immunoSEQ assay, TCR CDR3 regions were amplified from genomic DNA by multiplex PCR. For each cell subset, the extracted genomic DNA was distributed evenly across all wells of several immunoSEQ 96-well plates, and each plate served as one replicate. For sorted subsets, each replicate PCR was loaded with roughly 200 ng genomic DNA, equivalent to 32,000 or so T cell genomes. Purified libraries were measured with a Qubit 3.0 fluorometer, size-checked on a Bioanalyzer 2100, and measured again with the KAPA Library Quantification kit. Every immunoSEQ 96-well plate was sequenced on a separate single-read 150-cycle Illumina NextSeq 550 flow cell. On the study's bioinformatics: The immunoSEQ output contained only junctional sequences without quality scores, so filtering could not match that applied to full-length reads. To assign V/J genes and CDR3, sequences were annotated using PyIR, a Python wrapper for IgBLAST v1.9, with IMGT germline references. Reads were filtered out if the reads had weak V/J assignments (E-value above 1e-6), no CDR3, stop codons, out-of-frame junctions, or ambiguous translated residues. A V3J clonotype was defined by an identical inferred V gene, J gene, and CDR3 amino acid sequence. Percentage overlap between repertoires was computed as shared unique clonotypes divided by the size of the smaller repertoire. Three approaches were used to assess repertoire richness: RTK rarefaction, the Chao1 estimator, and Recon v2.1 estimates of unobserved clonotypes. OLGA was used to compute generation probabilities for all TCRbeta clonotypes that the gDNA method yielded from a few donors. Not all clones reach the TCRdb copy of this immuneACCESS table, which keeps in-frame sequences only. Checked studies attribute under half of the gap to unresolved V genes and leave the rest unexplained. V, J and clone size derive from that table, while D and trimming were established from the DNA sequence. For this sample there are millions of clones; about 95% appear just once. The ten largest make up 0.85% to 1.3% of the sample.

V loses 1 base of germline sequence and J loses 2 bases, and the interval between the two ends is 15 bases. The germline V gene sets CDR1 to MGHRA and CDR2 to YSYEKL. The cysteine opens and the phenylalanine closes a CDR3 of 18 amino acids. Only CDR3 DNA is held: 54 bases, read in frame from base 1. CD8 naive samples consisted of CD45RO-negative cells that were positively selected for CCR7, yielding a CD45RA+CCR7+ population without TemRA cells. The donors were healthy, HIV-negative adults with no recently reported acute infections or vaccinations. All donors were Caucasian adults living in Nashville, Tennessee, USA. Blood was collected by leukapheresis, and PBMCs were isolated by Ficoll-Histopaque density gradient centrifugation and then cryopreserved in liquid nitrogen vapor phase. Analytical flow cytometry was used to check the purity and quantity of every magnetically sorted T cell population. From each sorted fraction, genomic DNA was isolated and quantified by UV absorbance on a Nanodrop 2000c.

Rearrangement joined TRBV4-1 to TRBJ2-6; the D segment cannot be called with confidence. The TCR originated in a man aged 18 to 35 in good health. The specimen was naive CD8+ T cells sorted from blood. What this sample's cell subset or site label stands for: CD45RA+CCR7+. The DNA sequence reads TGCGCCAGCAGCCAAGTCATTAGCATCGGACCTGGGGCCAACGTCCTGACTTTC. This sequence encodes CASSQVISIGPGANVLTF.